This T cell receptor beta chain was identified in a study of cytomegalovirus exposure and HLA in healthy donors. Clones were read by immunoSEQ multiplex PCR, and TCRdb kept only the in-frame ones, dropping some. This sample has about 160,000 clones, with 86% found just once. Germline V gene lookup returns CDR1 KGHSH and CDR2 LQKENI. The CDR3 spans 17 residues. V was pared by 3 bases and J by 4 bases, with 14 bases of the junction left unmatched. The gene calls are TRBV18 and TRBJ1-2, with 7 bases lining up with TRBD1. The material sequenced was PBMCs. The sequence was obtained from a woman in her thirties in good health and CMV-seronegative. CDR3 amino acids: CASSPVHFEQGPYGYTF. The CDR3 DNA sequence: TGTGCCAGCTCACCGGTCCATTTTGAACAGGGGCCCTATGGCTACACCTTC.